Listed below are T cell receptor beta chains from one sample, sequenced in a study of OX40 agonist ivuxolimab in advanced cancers. Profiled with immunoSEQ multiplex PCR; TCRdb holds only in-frame clones, not every one. This table holds tens of thousands of clones, roughly nine tenths found once. Here the sequenced sample was CD4+ or CD8+ T cells sorted from blood, taken in a trial of the OX40 agonist ivuxolimab. The origin of the receptors is an adult with an advanced solid tumor such as melanoma, head and neck, liver or kidney cancer. Both conserved end residues are part of each CDR3. A D gene is named only where the DNA matches it firmly.

D gene	V gene	J gene	CDR3 protein
-	TRBV13	TRBJ2-3	CASSSKGHTDTQYF
TRBD1	TRBV6-5	TRBJ2-7	CASSYSGTGTREQYF
-	TRBV9	TRBJ2-6	CASSVGASGANVLTF
-	TRBV4-1	TRBJ1-3	CASSQGFRVRNTIYF
-	TRBV5-1	TRBJ2-2	CASSPFQVRTGELFF
-	TRBV5-1	TRBJ2-2	CASSVGGPGEGNTGELFF
-	TRBV5-6	TRBJ1-5	CASSLSAGDSNQPQHF
TRBD1	TRBV7-9	TRBJ2-2	CASRDRGAGELFF
-	TRBV4-1	TRBJ2-7	CASSQDPGRASYEQYF
-	TRBV7-3	-	CASSLAGTYEQYF
TRBD2	TRBV30	TRBJ2-1	CAWNKPGTSGLNEQFF
-	TRBV11-3	TRBJ2-5	CASSSKGERGTQYF
-	TRBV12-2	TRBJ2-7	CASRLVSGLAGRYEQYF
-	TRBV10-2	TRBJ2-7	CASSLAEYEQYF
-	TRBV15	TRBJ2-1	CATSRVDGIEAEQFF
-	TRBV28	TRBJ2-5	CASSPDYTWAQYF
TRBD1	TRBV11-1	TRBJ2-5	CASSSGQGEWLGETQYF
-	TRBV6-6	TRBJ2-7	CASSWKDVHEQYF
-	TRBV29-1	TRBJ1-5	CSVRTDSNQPQHF
TRBD2	TRBV27	TRBJ2-1	CASSLGRNNEQFF
-	TRBV7-3	TRBJ1-3	CASSPWGPGSGNTIYF
TRBD1	TRBV5-5	TRBJ2-7	CASSLTRGQVSYEQYF
-	TRBV20-1	TRBJ2-1	CSASLDNEQFF
-	TRBV11-2	TRBJ2-7	CASSPQLGLQYF
-	TRBV29-1	TRBJ1-1	CSVEKGDTEAFF
TRBD1	TRBV5-1	TRBJ2-7	CASSLAGTGEGDYEQYF
-	TRBV7-6	TRBJ2-7	CASSLAGVEQYF
-	TRBV18	TRBJ1-1	CASSPLQGEAFF
-	TRBV6-1	TRBJ2-6	CASREEPGVGLSGANVLTF
-	TRBV27	TRBJ2-7	CASSLRDGSYEQYF
TRBD2	TRBV7-8	TRBJ2-7	CASSLSGLVPNEQYF
TRBD2	TRBV25-1	TRBJ2-1	CASSESGTSGRTYNEQFF
-	TRBV27	TRBJ2-7	CASSLKSSYYEQYF
-	TRBV10-2	TRBJ2-5	CASSERGRQQETQYF
TRBD1	TRBV5-6	TRBJ1-5	CASSPRGLGNQPQHF
-	TRBV7-3	TRBJ2-3	CASRQDFSTDTQYF
-	TRBV18	TRBJ2-7	CASSPGRYSYEQYF
-	TRBV28	TRBJ1-1	CASSLVQDHPAFF
-	TRBV13	TRBJ2-3	CASSVIPRDTQYF
TRBD1	TRBV29-1	TRBJ2-7	CSVGDRVPSEQYF
TRBD2	TRBV5-4	TRBJ2-5	CASSLAGGLAGGRKTQYF
TRBD2	TRBV9	TRBJ2-2	CASSLAGGSTGELFF
TRBD2	TRBV9	TRBJ2-7	CASSVERIAGRSEQYF
-	TRBV4-1	TRBJ2-5	CASSLREGGGGQETQYF
-	TRBV4-2	TRBJ1-1	CASSQDQGRGIEAFF
-	TRBV5-1	TRBJ2-7	CASSLPLSSEPYEQYF